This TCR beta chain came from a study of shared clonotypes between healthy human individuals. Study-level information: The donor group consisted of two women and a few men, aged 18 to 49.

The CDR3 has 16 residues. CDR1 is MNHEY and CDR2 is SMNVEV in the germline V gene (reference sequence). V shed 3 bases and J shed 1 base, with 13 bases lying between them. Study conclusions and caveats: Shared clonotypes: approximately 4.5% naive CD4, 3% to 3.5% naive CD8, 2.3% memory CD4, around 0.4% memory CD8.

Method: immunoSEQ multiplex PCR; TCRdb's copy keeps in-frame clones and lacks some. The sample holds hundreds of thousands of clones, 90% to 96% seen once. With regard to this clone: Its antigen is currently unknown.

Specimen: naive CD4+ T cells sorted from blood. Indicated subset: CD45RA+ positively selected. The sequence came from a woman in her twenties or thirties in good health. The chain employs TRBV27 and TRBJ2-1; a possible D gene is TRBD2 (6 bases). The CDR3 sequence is CASSFISRGSYNEQFF. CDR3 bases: TGTGCCAGCAGTTTCATTAGCCGGGGGTCCTACAATGAGCAGTTCTTC.